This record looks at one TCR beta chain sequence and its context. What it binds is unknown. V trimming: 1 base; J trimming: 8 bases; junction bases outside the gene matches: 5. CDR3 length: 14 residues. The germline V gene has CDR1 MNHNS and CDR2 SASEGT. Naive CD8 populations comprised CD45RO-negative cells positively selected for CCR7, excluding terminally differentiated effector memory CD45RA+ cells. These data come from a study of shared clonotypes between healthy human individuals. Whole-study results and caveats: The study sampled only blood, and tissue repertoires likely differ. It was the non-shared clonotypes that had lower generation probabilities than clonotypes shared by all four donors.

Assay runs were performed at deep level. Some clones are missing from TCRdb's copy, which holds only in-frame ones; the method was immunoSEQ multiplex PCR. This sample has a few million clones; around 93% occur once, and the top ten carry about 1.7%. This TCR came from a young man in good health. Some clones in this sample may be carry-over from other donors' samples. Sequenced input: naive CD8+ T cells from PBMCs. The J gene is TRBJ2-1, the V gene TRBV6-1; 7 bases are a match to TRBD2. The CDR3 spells CASSEERTSYEQFF. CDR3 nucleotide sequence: TGTGCCAGCAGTGAAGAGAGGACTAGTTATGAGCAGTTCTTC.